The 8 T cell receptor beta chains presented below share a single source sample, sequenced in a study of neoadjuvant anti-PD-1 for oral cavity cancer. TCRdb's copy holds only in-frame clones and misses some; the assay was immunoSEQ multiplex PCR. The sample yields over 30,000 clones, just under 80% seen once. The time point here: after neoadjuvant nivolumab, at surgical resection. Sample: PBMCs, taken after nivolumab (anti-PD-1) treatment. These receptors all stem from a person aged 35-79 years with oral cavity squamous cell carcinoma.

This chain links TRBV7-2 with TRBJ1-3; D call uncertain. The V gene lost 0 bases and the J gene lost 6 bases, with 21 bases spanning the gap. Germline-derived CDR1 and CDR2 are SGHTA and FQGNSA. There are 18 residues in the CDR3. CDR3 amino acids: CASSLAGFSGSNKNTIYF. As DNA, the CDR3 is TGTGCCAGCAGCTTAGCGGGCTTTAGCGGTAGCAATAAAAACACCATATATTTT.

V usage is TRBV7-9 and J usage is TRBJ2-5; 10 bases agree with TRBD1. With 5 bases clipped from V and 3 bases from J, the junction kept 9 bases outside the gene matches. Germline assignment: CDR1 SEHNR and CDR2 FQNEAQ (reference sequence). This CDR3 is built from 16 residues. For the CDR3, the DNA is TGTGCCAGCAGCGCGAGACAGGGGGCTAGGGAAGAGACCCAGTACTTC. This sequence encodes CASSARQGAREETQYF.

CDR3 DNA sequence: TGTGCCAGCATACTGGGGGGCCTGAACACTGAAGCTTTCTTT. This sequence encodes CASILGGLNTEAFF. The chain links TRBV5-5 to TRBJ1-1; D is possibly TRBD1 (6 bases). CDR1 and CDR2 (germline): SGHKS, YYEKEE (reference sequence). Trimming left V 6 bases short and J 0 bases short, with 12 bases between. The CDR3 consists of 14 residues.

The V and J genes are TRBV7-7 and TRBJ1-2; perhaps TRBD1 as D (5 bases). CDR3 length equals 15 residues. Germline V gene lookup returns CDR1 SSHAT and CDR2 FNYEAQ (reference sequence). V lost 1 base and J lost 2, with 11 bases in between. The CDR3 loop reads CASSLEGGVNYGYTF. CDR3 sequence (DNA): TGTGCCAGCAGCTTAGAGGGAGGGGTGAACTATGGCTACACCTTC.

This clone was recorded a few times. The V gene is TRBV5-4, the J gene TRBJ1-1; no definite D call. Trimming took off 3 bases at V and 1 base at J, with 10 bases between the two ends. The CDR3 sequence is 14 residues long. Germline loops: CDR1 SGHNT, CDR2 YYREEE (reference sequence). This CDR3 is CASSSQVSNTEAFF. DNA of the CDR3: TGTGCCAGCAGCTCTCAGGTTTCGAACACTGAAGCTTTCTTT.

J is TRBJ1-1 and V is TRBV28; D not resolved. Trimming cost V 5 bases and J 5 bases, with 6 bases left between them. Germline V gene sequence: CDR1 MDHEN, CDR2 SYDVKM. CDR3 size: 11 residues. This chain's CDR3 is CASSVRTEAFF. The DNA for the CDR3 is TGTGCCAGCAGTGTCAGAACTGAAGCTTTCTTT.

This sequence joins TRBV11-2 and TRBJ1-6; D not resolved. The CDR3 sequence is 15 residues long. The germline V gene has CDR1 SGHAT and CDR2 FQNNGV. V lost 0 bases to trimming and J lost 9 bases, with 12 bases between them. CDR3 loop: CASSLDLLAGSPLHF. CDR3 coding DNA: TGTGCCAGCAGCTTAGATCTCCTGGCGGGTTCACCCCTCCACTTT.

J is TRBJ2-1 and V is TRBV7-2, with 7 bases fitting TRBD2. The V gene's germline CDR1 is SGHTA and CDR2 FQGNSA. The CDR3 is made up of 14 amino acids. With V trimmed by 1 base and J by 6 bases, 3 bases remained unmatched. DNA of the CDR3: TGTGCCAGCAGCTTAGTGGGGGGGGTCAATGAGCAGTTCTTC. Translating it yields CASSLVGGVNEQFF.